These 9 T cell receptor beta chains came from one sample sequenced in a study of response to subunit inactivated influenza vaccine. MiXCR, run by TCRdb on the RT-PCR reads, gives a single entry per CDR3 protein. The sample comprises about 800,000 distinct CDR3 sequences, 21% of which are singletons, and more than 8.5% rests with the top ten. This sample comprised PBMCs from blood, obtained 4 to 6 days after vaccination. The source is a man aged 50 to 59 who received an inactivated influenza vaccine.

In DNA form, the CDR3 reads TGTGCCAGCAGCCTCGGACTAGCGGGATCCACCGGGGAGCTGTTTTTT. Protein: CASSLGLAGSTGELFF. The chain has TRBV3-1 and TRBJ2-2; 12 nucleotides line up with TRBD2. CDR3 length: 16 residues. J was trimmed by 4 bases and V by 4 bases; bases with no gene match: 4. Germline values: CDR1 LGHDT, CDR2 YNNKEL (reference sequence).

This clonotype was recorded a few times. The chain uses TRBV10-3 and TRBJ1-2, with unresolved D. There are 13 residues in the CDR3. Germline values: CDR1 ENHRY, CDR2 SYGVKD. Trimming removed 6 bases at V and 2 bases at J, with 10 bases between. The chain's CDR3 is CAISPVQNYGYTF. Written as DNA, the CDR3 is TGTGCCATCAGCCCGGTCCAAAACTATGGCTACACCTTC.

The chain has TRBV20-1 and TRBJ1-5; TRBD1 matches at 9 bases. J was trimmed by 2 bases and V by 5 bases; bases with no gene match: 7. Germline V gives CDR1 DFQATT, CDR2 SNEGSKA (reference sequence). CDR3 length: 15 amino acids. The CDR3 bases are TGCAGTGCTGCCCCGACAGGGGGAGGCAATCAGCCCCAGCATTTT. Protein sequence: CSAAPTGGGNQPQHF.

This clonotype turned up a few times. V usage is TRBV6-2 or TRBV6-3 and J usage is TRBJ2-5; D possibly corresponds to TRBD2 (5 bases). The CDR3 totals 13 residues. Germline loops: CDR1 MNHEY, CDR2 SVGEGT. V was clipped by 7 bases and J by 4 bases, with 13 bases between them. The CDR3 DNA sequence: TGTGCCAGCACTCACCCTGGGAGAGAGACCCAGTACTTC. Translated, it gives CASTHPGRETQYF.

V gene TRBV27 combines with J gene TRBJ1-2; weak D call: TRBD1 (6 bases). The CDR3 is 13 amino acids. The V and J ends lost 3 bases and 3 bases respectively, with 8 bases between them. Germline V gene lookup returns CDR1 MNHEY and CDR2 SMNVEV (reference sequence). This chain's CDR3 is CASSFRQDYGYTF. CDR3 nucleotides: TGTGCCAGCAGTTTCAGACAGGACTATGGCTACACCTTC.

Of note for this clonotype: A much larger clone differs by one base, so this may be a read error. It is likely a read error, because the conserved phenylalanine at the end of the CDR3 is missing. The chain couples TRBV5-1 to TRBJ2-7, with a tentative D call TRBD1 (5 bases). V gave up 2 bases and J gave up 6 bases, with 18 bases separating them. In germline, CDR1 is SGHRS, CDR2 YFSETQ. CDR3 length equals 15 residues. CDR3 region: CASSLTPRVDGEQYL. CDR3 nucleotide sequence: TGCGCCAGCAGCTTAACCCCCAGGGTGGATGGCGAGCAGTACCTC.

This rearrangement joins TRBV5-1 to TRBJ2-7; TRBD1 aligns across 9 bases. The V gene's germline CDR1 is SGHRS and CDR2 YFSETQ. J gave up 2 bases and V 4 bases, and 10 bases lay outside the gene matches. This CDR3 is built from 16 residues. The CDR3 loop is CASSAPQGAIPYEQYF. Here the CDR3 DNA reads TGCGCCAGCAGCGCACCACAGGGGGCGATCCCCTACGAGCAGTACTTC.

The rearrangement uses TRBV7-9 and TRBJ2-7; tentative D call: TRBD2 (5 bases). V lost 5 bases to trimming and J lost 1 base, with 12 bases between them. Looked up from germline, CDR1 is SEHNR and CDR2 is FQNEAQ (reference sequence). The CDR3 extends over 14 amino acids. The CDR3 DNA is TGTGCCAGCAGCCCTGGACGGGGATCCTACGAGCAGTACTTC. Protein: CASSPGRGSYEQYF.

The chain has TRBV13 and TRBJ2-4; the D gene could be TRBD1 or TRBD2 (5 bases each). The CDR3 is 15 amino acids. CDR1 and CDR2 (germline): PRHDT, FYEKMQ (reference sequence). Trimming removed 9 bases from V and 2 bases from J, with 17 bases in between. CDR3 bases: TGTGCCAGTAGCGTTAATTCGGGGCCCAAAAACATTCAGTACTTC. Protein product: CASSVNSGPKNIQYF.